This TCR beta chain is from a study of CD8 T cells in ankylosing spondylitis. There are 15 residues in the CDR3. V shed 6 bases, J shed 1 base, and the junction held 5 bases outside the gene matches. Libraries of TCR beta came from quantitative 5'-RACE with molecular barcodes. TCRdb re-called the 5' RACE reads with MiXCR, one entry per CDR3 protein. The table has more than 150,000 distinct CDR3 sequences, 9.5% to 15% seen once. This clonotype was seen repeatedly, ten times or more. The sequenced sample was blood, either unsorted or a sorted T cell fraction (not recorded which). V is TRBV12-3 or TRBV12-4 and J is TRBJ1-4; 7 bases are a match to TRBD1. This TCR was sampled from a male donor with ankylosing spondylitis or in good health (not recorded which). CDR3 in amino acids: CASRKTGETNEKLFF. DNA of the CDR3: TGTGCCAGCAGGAAAACAGGGGAAACTAATGAAAAACTGTTTTTT.